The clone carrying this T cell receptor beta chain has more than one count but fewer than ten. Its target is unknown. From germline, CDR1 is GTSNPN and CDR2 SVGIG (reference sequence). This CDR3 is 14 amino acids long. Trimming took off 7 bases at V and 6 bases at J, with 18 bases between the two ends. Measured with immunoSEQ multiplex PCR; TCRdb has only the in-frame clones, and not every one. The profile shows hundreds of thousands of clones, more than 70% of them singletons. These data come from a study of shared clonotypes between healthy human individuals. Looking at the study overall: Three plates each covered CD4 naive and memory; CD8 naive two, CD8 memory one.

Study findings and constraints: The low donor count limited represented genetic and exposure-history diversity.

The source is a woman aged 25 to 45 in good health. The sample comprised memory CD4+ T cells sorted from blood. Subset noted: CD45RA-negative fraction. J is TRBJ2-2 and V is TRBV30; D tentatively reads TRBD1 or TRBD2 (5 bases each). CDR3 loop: CALAGTDLSGELFF. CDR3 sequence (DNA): TGTGCCTTGGCTGGGACGGATTTGTCCGGGGAGCTGTTTTTT.